Listed below are T cell receptor beta chains from one sample, sequenced in a study of technical replicates of blood from a handful of donors. Sequenced by immunoSEQ multiplex PCR; TCRdb stores in-frame clones only, minus some. The data show approximately 81,000 clones, almost 96% seen once. What was sequenced was T cells isolated from PBMCs. The receptors come from a human donor in good health. CDR3s include the opening cysteine and the closing phenylalanine or tryptophan. A D gene is named only where the DNA matches it firmly. Only part of the rows carry a size: once, few, many, or a class if the clone is expanded.

TRBV6-5,TRBJ2-7,NA,NA,TGTGCCAGCAGTTACTCGATAGTACCCGGCTCCTACGAGCAGTACTTC,CASSYSIVPGSYEQYF
TRBV28,TRBJ2-7,TRBD2,NA,TGTGCCAGCAGCTGGACTAGCGGGAGCTCCTACGAGCAGTACTTC,CASSWTSGSSYEQYF
TRBV4-2,TRBJ1-2,NA,NA,TGTGCCAGCAGCCCCGGGATCTCGTCTTCTGGCTACACCTTC,CASSPGISSSGYTF
TRBV5-4,TRBJ1-5,TRBD1,NA,TGTGCCAGCAGTTCAGGGGGGACTCAGCCCCAGCATTTT,CASSSGGTQPQHF
TRBV5-4,TRBJ1-1,NA,NA,TGTGCCAGCAGCCGCCTAACTGTAACTAACACTGAAGCTTTCTTT,CASSRLTVTNTEAFF
TRBV5-4,TRBJ1-2,NA,NA,TGTGCCAGCAGCGTCCCGGGACAAGTGGATTCTAACTATGGCTACACCTTC,CASSVPGQVDSNYGYTF
TRBV7-8,TRBJ1-2,NA,NA,TGTGCCAGCAGCTTAGTACGGGGGGCCGGTGGCTACACCTTC,CASSLVRGAGGYTF
TRBV15,TRBJ1-1,TRBD1,NA,TGTGCCACCAGCAGGGACAGGGGGCCGCCTAACACTGAAGCTTTCTTT,CATSRDRGPPNTEAFF
TRBV5-1,TRBJ2-3,NA,NA,TGCGCCAGCAGCTTGGGGACTAGCACAGATACGCAGTATTTT,CASSLGTSTDTQYF
TRBV5-4,TRBJ2-1,TRBD2,NA,TGTGCCAGCAGCGCTAGCGGGAGTTACAATGAGCAGTTCTTC,CASSASGSYNEQFF
TRBV7-9,TRBJ1-2,TRBD1,NA,TGTGCCAGCAGCTTATCCATCGGACAGGGGGTTTTAGGCTATGGCTACACCTTC,CASSLSIGQGVLGYGYTF
TRBV7-2,TRBJ1-2,NA,NA,TGTGCCAGCAGCTTAGTCCAGGGAAGAGGCTACACCTTC,CASSLVQGRGYTF
TRBV21-1,TRBJ2-5,NA,NA,TGTGCCAGCAGCATGGCTAGCGGGAAAGAGACCCAGTACTTC,CASSMASGKETQYF
TRBV9,TRBJ1-2,TRBD1,NA,TGTGCCAGCAGCTTAACAGGGGTGGATGGCTACACCTTC,CASSLTGVDGYTF
TRBV1,TRBJ2-2,NA,NA,TGCACCAGCAGCCAAGGAGGGATAGCGGGACGTACCGGGGAGCTGTTTTTT,CTSSQGGIAGRTGELFF
TRBV7-9,TRBJ2-2,NA,NA,TGTGCCAGCAGCTTTCTAGTAACCGGGGAGCTGTTTTTT,CASSFLVTGELFF
TRBV5-1,TRBJ2-3,TRBD2,NA,TGCGCCAGCACTGAAGGACTAGTTGCTTCAGATACGCAGTATTTT,CASTEGLVASDTQYF
TRBV19,TRBJ2-3,TRBD2,once,TGTGCCACCCAAGGGGAGGGCACTAGCACAGATACGCAGTATTTT,CATQGEGTSTDTQYF
TRBV5-6,TRBJ2-2,TRBD2,NA,TGTGCCAGCAGCTTGTTCGCGGGAGGGCCTTACACCGGGGAGCTGTTTTTT,CASSLFAGGPYTGELFF
TRBV7-8,TRBJ1-1,TRBD1,NA,TGTGCCAGCAGCTTAGGACAGGGGATGACTGAAGCTTTCTTT,CASSLGQGMTEAFF
TRBV28,TRBJ2-3,TRBD2,NA,TGTGCCAGCAGTTCGCTAGCGGGAGGTGGATCAGATACGCAGTATTTT,CASSSLAGGGSDTQYF
TRBV14,TRBJ2-5,NA,NA,TGTGCCAGCAGCCAAGTCGGAGGGTCGTCCCAAGAGACCCAGTACTTC,CASSQVGGSSQETQYF
TRBV19,TRBJ2-2,TRBD2,NA,TGTGCCAGTAGTCCCCCGGGACTAGCTGCCGGGGAGCTGTTTTTT,CASSPPGLAAGELFF
TRBV6-1,TRBJ2-7,NA,NA,TGTGCCAGCAGTGAAGCGGGCACGTTCTACGAGCAGTACTTC,CASSEAGTFYEQYF
TRBV28,TRBJ2-1,NA,NA,TGTGCCAGCACGGGTGTCAGGGACTACAATGAGCAGTTCTTC,CASTGVRDYNEQFF
TRBV11-3,TRBJ2-5,NA,NA,TGTGCCAGCAGCCCCAGACCCGACGGGGAGACCCAGTACTTC,CASSPRPDGETQYF
TRBV5-1,TRBJ2-2,NA,NA,TGCGCCAGCAGCTGGGAGGTTGAGGACACCGGGGAGCTGTTTTTT,CASSWEVEDTGELFF
TRBV9,TRBJ2-2,TRBD1,NA,TGTGCCAGCAGCGTTAGACCCGCGGGACAGGGGTCCACCGGGGAGCTGTTTTTT,CASSVRPAGQGSTGELFF
TRBV4-3,TRBJ2-7,TRBD2,NA,TGCGCCAGCAGCCCGGGGGGAGTAGCGGGAGTGGTCGAGCAGTACTTC,CASSPGGVAGVVEQYF
TRBV7-3,TRBJ2-1,TRBD2,NA,TGTGCCAGCAGCAAATCCCCGGTGACTAGCGGGAGGGGTGAGCAGTTCTTC,CASSKSPVTSGRGEQFF
TRBV27,TRBJ2-7,TRBD2,NA,TGTGCCAGCAGTAGCGGGGCAACCTACGAGCAGTACTTC,CASSSGATYEQYF
TRBV28,TRBJ1-2,NA,NA,TGTGCCAGCACCACCCTCCCAGTTTATGGCTACACCTTC,CASTTLPVYGYTF
TRBV5-1,TRBJ1-5,NA,NA,TGCGCCAGCAGCTTGGAGGTGGGAGAGCAGCCCCAGCATTTT,CASSLEVGEQPQHF
TRBV2,TRBJ2-7,NA,once,TGTGCCAGCAGCGGGGACATCCACGAGCAGTACTTC,CASSGDIHEQYF
TRBV2,TRBJ1-2,TRBD1,NA,TGTGCCAGCAGTGCGGGACAGGGGGATGGCTACACCTTC,CASSAGQGDGYTF
TRBV4-3,TRBJ2-3,NA,NA,TGCGCCAGCAGCCAAGGAGGGAGTCACACAGATACGCAGTATTTT,CASSQGGSHTDTQYF
TRBV10-3,TRBJ1-5,NA,NA,TGTGCCATCAGTGAAGGGGCAGGGAAACAGCCCCAGCATTTT,CAISEGAGKQPQHF
TRBV11-2,TRBJ1-2,TRBD1,once,TGTGCCAGCAGCTTAGCGGGGGGGGACAGGGATGGCTACACCTTC,CASSLAGGDRDGYTF
TRBV7-7,TRBJ1-1,NA,NA,TGTGCCAGCAGCTTAGTAGAAGGAGATGAAGCTTTCTTT,CASSLVEGDEAFF